This T cell receptor (beta chain) was obtained from a study of blood T cells in healthy people across ages. General study findings and limits: In the absence of known donor CMV status, changes in expanded clonotypes were possibly confounded.

Germline CDR1 and CDR2: DFQATT and SNEGSKA (reference sequence). CDR3 length equals 14 residues. A word on this clonotype: Its matching antigen is unknown. One end of the junction fails to match germline, which may point to a read error.

PCR was performed a second time for roughly 6 to 12 cycles using a sample-barcoded 5' primer and a J-beta primer mix. Researchers report that a template-switch adaptor with 12 random nucleotides tagged each cDNA molecule. TCRdb processed the 5' RACE reads anew with MiXCR; each CDR3 protein has one entry. Seen here are over a million distinct CDR3 sequences, approximately 42% observed once, and the top ten hold approximately 4%. The chain is built from TRBV20-1 and TRBJ1-5, with a tentative D call TRBD1 (6 bases). This clonotype originated in a woman aged 18-35 years in good health. Material: blood. CDR3 protein: CSAATGVSGQPQHF. CDR3 nucleotide sequence: TGCAGTGCTGCGACAGGCGTATCCGGTCAGCCTCAGCATTTT.